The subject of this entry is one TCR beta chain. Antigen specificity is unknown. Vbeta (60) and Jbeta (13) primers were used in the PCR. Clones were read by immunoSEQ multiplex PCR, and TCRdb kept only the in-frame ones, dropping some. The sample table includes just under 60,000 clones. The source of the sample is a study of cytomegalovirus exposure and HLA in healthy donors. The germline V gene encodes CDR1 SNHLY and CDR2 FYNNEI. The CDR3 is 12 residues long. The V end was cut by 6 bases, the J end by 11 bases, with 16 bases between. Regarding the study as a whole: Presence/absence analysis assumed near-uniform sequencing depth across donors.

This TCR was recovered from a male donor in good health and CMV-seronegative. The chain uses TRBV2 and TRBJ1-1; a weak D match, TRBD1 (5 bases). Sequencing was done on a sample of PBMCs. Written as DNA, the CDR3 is TGTGCCAGCAGCCAATCCGGACAAGTCGCTTTCTTT. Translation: CASSQSGQVAFF.